These 25 T cell receptor beta chains came from one sample sequenced in a study of T cell responses to AZD1222 COVID-19 vaccine. The table came from immunoSEQ multiplex PCR; TCRdb's copy has only in-frame clones and leaves some out. The sample gives roughly 190,000 clones, approximately 95% of which show up once; about 4% is in the top ten. The sample consisted of peripheral blood, taken on day 0 of AZD1222 vaccination. These receptor sequences come from an adult in good health.

V is TRBV19 and J is TRBJ2-7; 11 bases are a match to TRBD2. This CDR3 contains 16 residues. With 5 bases clipped from V and 4 bases from J, the junction kept 10 bases outside the gene matches. Germline-derived CDR1 and CDR2 are LNHDA and SQIVND (reference sequence). The CDR3 DNA sequence: TGTGCCAGTAGTGTCTCTACGGGACTAGCGGCTTACGAGCAGTACTTC. It is translated as CASSVSTGLAAYEQYF. Supplemented by reference TRBV19 and TRBJ2-7, the full variable domain reads DGGITQSPKYLFRKEGQNVTLSCEQNLNHDAMYWYRQDPGQGLRLIYYSQIVNDFQKGDIAEGYSVSREKKESFPLTVTSAQKNPTAFYLCASSVSTGLAAYEQYFGPGTRLTVT.

V is TRBV28 and J is TRBJ1-5, with D tentatively TRBD1 (6 bases). This CDR3 spans 18 amino acids. Trimming stripped 2 bases from V and 2 bases from J, with 19 bases between. The germline CDR1 and CDR2 sequences are MDHEN and SYDVKM. The CDR3 loop reads CASSLMGRWGAGNQPQHF. As DNA, the CDR3 is TGTGCCAGCAGTTTAATGGGTCGGTGGGGGGCTGGCAATCAGCCCCAGCATTTT.

The chain combines TRBV15 with TRBJ1-1; D is undetermined. Germline V gene lookup returns CDR1 LNHNV and CDR2 YYDKDF (reference sequence). With 0 bases removed from V and 5 bases from J, the gap between germline ends came to 4 bases. This CDR3 is built from 12 residues. CDR3 residues: CATSRDRTEAFF. CDR3 coding DNA: TGTGCCACCAGCAGAGATCGGACTGAAGCTTTCTTT. Using reference TRBV15 and TRBJ1-1 for the parts outside the CDR3, the full variable domain is DAMVIQNPRYQVTQFGKPVTLSCSQTLNHNVMYWYQQKSSQAPKLLFHYYDKDFNNEADTPDNFQSRRPNTSFCFLDIRSPGLGDTAMYLCATSRDRTEAFFGQGTRLTVV.

The rearrangement links TRBV7-9 to TRBJ2-1; 8 bases fit TRBD2. V gave up 6 bases and J gave up 2 bases; unmatched junction bases: 15. The CDR3 has 18 amino acids. The germline V gene encodes CDR1 SEHNR and CDR2 FQNEAQ (reference sequence). The CDR3 here is CASRQRGGGSLPYNEQFF. In DNA form, the CDR3 reads TGTGCCAGCAGACAAAGGGGCGGGGGGTCCCTTCCCTACAATGAGCAGTTCTTC.

In this sample, this clone turned up once. This chain connects TRBV6-6 to TRBJ1-2; D not resolved. Germline V lookup: CDR1 MNHNY, CDR2 SVGAGI (reference sequence). The CDR3 runs to 15 residues. V lost 2 bases and J 0 bases, leaving 10 bases between the germline ends. The DNA for the CDR3 is TGTGCCAGCAGTTACGTGTCAGTCTCTAACTATGGCTACACCTTC. This gives the protein CASSYVSVSNYGYTF.

This clone was counted only a few times. The V gene is TRBV7-8, the J gene TRBJ2-3; 9 bases match TRBD2. From germline, CDR1 is SGHVS and CDR2 FQNEAQ. Trimming at V came to 2 bases and at J to 1 base, leaving 1 base not matched to a gene. This CDR3 contains 15 residues. CDR3 region: CASSLLAGRTDTQYF. The CDR3, as DNA: TGTGCCAGCAGCTTACTAGCGGGGCGCACAGATACGCAGTATTTT. The full variable domain, in which reference TRBV7-8 and TRBJ2-3 provide the parts outside the CDR3, is GAGVSQSPRYKVAKRGQDVALRCDPISGHVSLFWYQQALGQGPEFLTYFQNEAQLDKSGLPSDRFFAERPEGSVSTLKIQRTQQEDSAVYLCASSLLAGRTDTQYFGPGTRLTVL.

This sequence joins TRBV5-5 and TRBJ2-5; tentatively, D is TRBD1 (6 bases). Germline-derived CDR1 and CDR2 are SGHKS and YYEKEE (reference sequence). V dropped 0 bases and J dropped 4 bases, with 16 bases sitting between them. This CDR3 comprises 16 residues. The CDR3 region has the DNA TGTGCCAGCAGCTTGGCGGCGGTGGGCAGGGGAGAGACCCAGTACTTC. Its translation is CASSLAAVGRGETQYF.

J is TRBJ1-5 and V is TRBV11-2; D is perhaps TRBD1 (5 bases). CDR3 length: 13 residues. Trimming took off 3 bases at V and 5 bases at J, with 8 bases between the two ends. Germline V lookup: CDR1 SGHAT, CDR2 FQNNGV. CDR3: CASSFGTDQPQHF. The DNA for the CDR3 is TGTGCCAGCAGCTTCGGGACGGATCAGCCCCAGCATTTT.

The gene calls are TRBV5-1 and TRBJ1-4; possibly TRBD1 for D (6 bases). Germline V gene sequence: CDR1 SGHRS, CDR2 YFSETQ. The CDR3 length is 14 residues. V lost 0 bases to trimming and J lost 6 bases, with 9 bases between them. The CDR3 sequence: CASSLGQAYEKLFF. Written as DNA, the CDR3 is TGCGCCAGCAGCTTGGGACAGGCCTATGAAAAACTGTTTTTT.

The chain has TRBV10-3 and TRBJ2-7; 7 bases align to TRBD2. Germline V gene sequence: CDR1 ENHRY, CDR2 SYGVKD. This CDR3 region has 13 residues. V gave up 7 bases and J gave up 2 bases; unmatched junction bases: 5. The CDR3 DNA reads as TGTGCCATCACGGCGGGGGTTACCTACGAGCAGTACTTC. Translation: CAITAGVTYEQYF.

At least ten counts were recorded for this clone. The chain is built from TRBV4-1 and TRBJ2-2, with 16 bases matching TRBD2. J gave up 4 bases and V 4 bases, and 9 bases lay outside the gene matches. The CDR3 totals 19 residues. CDR1 is MGHRA and CDR2 is YSYEKL in the germline V gene. The CDR3 loop reads CASSRSTGLAGGLTGELFF. The DNA for the CDR3 is TGCGCCAGCAGCCGATCTACGGGACTAGCGGGAGGGCTCACCGGGGAGCTGTTTTTT.

The chain employs TRBV7-2 and TRBJ1-4; D unclear. CDR3 length equals 15 residues. V gave up 1 base and J gave up 8 bases, with 14 bases separating them. CDR1 is SGHTA and CDR2 is FQGNSA in the germline V gene. The chain's CDR3 is CASSLVWGGFEKLFF. The CDR3 DNA is TGTGCCAGCAGCTTAGTATGGGGAGGATTCGAAAAACTGTTTTTT. The full variable domain, in which reference TRBV7-2 and TRBJ1-4 provide the parts outside the CDR3, is GAGVSQSPSNKVTEKGKDVELRCDPISGHTALYWYRQSLGQGLEFLIYFQGNSAPDKSGLPSDRFSAERTGGSVSTLTIQRTQQEDSAVYLCASSLVWGGFEKLFFGSGTQLSVL.

This clone has just one count. V gene TRBV18 combines with J gene TRBJ2-1, with D possibly being TRBD2 (6 bases). The V gene's germline CDR1 is KGHSH and CDR2 LQKENI. The CDR3 runs 17 residues. Trimming left V 3 bases short and J 6 bases short, with 21 bases between. The CDR3 sequence is CASSPLPRMTGGNEQFF. The CDR3 nucleotides read TGTGCCAGCTCACCCCTCCCTCGAATGACCGGGGGCAATGAGCAGTTCTTC.

The chain carries TRBV9 and TRBJ2-3; D gene unclear. Looked up from germline, CDR1 is SGDLS and CDR2 is YYNGEE. The CDR3 covers 14 residues. Between the trimmed V and J ends, which lost 7 bases and 4 bases, there was a span of 16 bases. The chain's CDR3 is CASDPGVVSDTQYF. CDR3 bases: TGTGCCAGCGACCCCGGTGTGGTATCAGATACGCAGTATTTT.

The V and J genes are TRBV19 and TRBJ2-1, with D perhaps matching TRBD2 (6 bases). V gave up 9 bases and J gave up 2 bases, with 23 bases separating them. The CDR3 spans 17 residues. The germline V gene encodes CDR1 LNHDA and CDR2 SQIVND (reference sequence). CDR3 protein: CASQLISGSRAYNEQFF. CDR3 sequence (DNA): TGTGCCAGCCAACTCATTAGCGGTTCTAGGGCCTACAATGAGCAGTTCTTC.

This clone appeared once. The chain couples TRBV6-6 to TRBJ1-5; TRBD1 agrees at 9 bases. The CDR3 consists of 16 residues. Losses at the gene ends were 8 bases for V and 5 bases for J; bases not matched to a gene: 13. The germline V gene has CDR1 MNHNY and CDR2 SVGAGI (reference sequence). The CDR3 spells CASDGQGRGSDQPQHF. The DNA for the CDR3 is TGTGCCAGCGATGGACAGGGGAGGGGGAGCGATCAGCCCCAGCATTTT.

This rearrangement joins TRBV12-3 or TRBV12-4 to TRBJ1-4; no clear D gene. The V end was cut by 3 bases, the J end by 6 bases, with 5 bases between. The CDR3 has 12 amino acids. The CDR3 region has the DNA TGTGCCAGCAGTTTTCGCGATGAAAAACTGTTTTTT. Protein: CASSFRDEKLFF.

This clone was seen a single time. This rearrangement joins TRBV7-9 to TRBJ1-1, with D perhaps matching TRBD1 (6 bases). The CDR3 runs to 14 residues. The ends were cut back, 2 bases at V and 3 bases at J, with 10 bases in the middle. The germline gives CDR1 SEHNR, CDR2 FQNEAQ (reference sequence). The CDR3 reads CASSLMGADTEAFF. The CDR3 DNA sequence: TGTGCCAGCAGCTTAATGGGGGCCGACACTGAAGCTTTCTTT.

The chain has TRBV10-1 and TRBJ2-5; weak D call: TRBD2 (5 bases). This CDR3 region has 13 residues. Trimming took off 5 bases at V and 6 bases at J, with 13 bases between the two ends. The V gene's germline CDR1 is WNHNN and CDR2 SYGVQD (reference sequence). CDR3 in DNA: TGCGCCAGCAGTCCGGACGGCGGGCAGACCCAGTACTTC. Its translation is CASSPDGGQTQYF.

The CDR3 DNA follows: TGTGCCAGCAGTTACGAGGACAGCAACTATGGCTACACCTTC. It specifies CASSYEDSNYGYTF. The chain employs TRBV6-6 and TRBJ1-2, with D tentatively TRBD1 (6 bases). Trimming removed 2 bases from V and 2 bases from J, with 9 bases in between. Germline V gives CDR1 MNHNY, CDR2 SVGAGI (reference sequence). The CDR3 spans 14 residues.

The sample holds one count of this clone. This chain uses TRBV27 with TRBJ2-1, with D unresolved. With 1 base removed from V and 6 bases from J, the gap between germline ends came to 7 bases. The CDR3 loop spans 13 amino acids. Germline V gene sequence: CDR1 MNHEY, CDR2 SMNVEV (reference sequence). The CDR3 sequence is CASSLLTSNEQFF. CDR3 sequence (DNA): TGTGCCAGCAGTTTATTAACAAGCAATGAGCAGTTCTTC.

The chain carries TRBV4-1 and TRBJ1-1; no reliable D call. V was pared by 0 bases and J by 1 base, with 15 bases between. CDR3 length equals 17 residues. Germline V gives CDR1 MGHRA, CDR2 YSYEKL. CDR3 sequence (DNA): TGCGCCAGCAGCCAAGATCTATCGGACTTTAGGAACACTGAAGCTTTCTTT. The encoded protein is CASSQDLSDFRNTEAFF.

The chain links TRBV3-1 (or the pseudogene TRBV3-2) to TRBJ1-5; D may be TRBD1 (6 bases). Germline-derived CDR1 and CDR2 are LGHDT and YNNKEL (reference sequence). CDR3 length: 14 amino acids. Between the trimmed V and J ends, which lost 0 bases and 7 bases, there was a span of 10 bases. The CDR3, as DNA: TGTGCCAGCAGCCAAGAGGGGGCTAGGCAGCCCCAGCATTTT. Protein sequence: CASSQEGARQPQHF.

The table lists this clone with a count of one. This chain joins TRBV15 and TRBJ1-4; D is undetermined. V dropped 0 bases and J dropped 2 bases, with 4 bases sitting between them. Germline V gene data show CDR1 as LNHNV and CDR2 as YYDKDF (reference sequence). The length of the CDR3 is 14 residues. The CDR3 sequence is CATSRDVTNEKLFF. CDR3 nucleotide sequence: TGTGCCACCAGCAGAGATGTGACTAATGAAAAACTGTTTTTT.

The chain couples TRBV11-2 to TRBJ2-5, with no clear D. The CDR3 contains 9 residues. Germline V lookup: CDR1 SGHAT, CDR2 FQNNGV. V was clipped by 8 bases and J by 4 bases, with 2 bases between them. CDR3 sequence reads: CASGETQYF. The CDR3 DNA reads TGTGCCAGCGGAGAGACCCAGTACTTC.